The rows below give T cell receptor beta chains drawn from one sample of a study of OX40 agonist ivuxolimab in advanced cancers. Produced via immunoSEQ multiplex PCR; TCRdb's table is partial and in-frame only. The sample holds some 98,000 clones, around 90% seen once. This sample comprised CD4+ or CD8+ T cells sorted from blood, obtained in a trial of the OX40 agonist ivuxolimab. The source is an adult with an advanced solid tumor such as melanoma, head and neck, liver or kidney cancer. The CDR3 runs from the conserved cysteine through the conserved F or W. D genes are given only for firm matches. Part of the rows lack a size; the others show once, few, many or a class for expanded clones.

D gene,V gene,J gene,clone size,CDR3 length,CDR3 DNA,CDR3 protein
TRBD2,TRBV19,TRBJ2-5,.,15,TGTGCCAGTAGTATAGCCGGGACTAGCCAAGAGACCCAGTACTTC,CASSIAGTSQETQYF
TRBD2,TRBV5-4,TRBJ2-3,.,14,TGTGCCAGCAGCTTGGAGCGGGGGACAGATACGCAGTATTTT,CASSLERGTDTQYF
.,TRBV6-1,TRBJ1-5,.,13,TGTGCCAGCAACTACCGACAGAATCAGCCCCAGCATTTT,CASNYRQNQPQHF
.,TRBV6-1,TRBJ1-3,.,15,TGTGCCAGCAGTAAAGACGGGAGCTCTGGAAACACCATATATTTT,CASSKDGSSGNTIYF
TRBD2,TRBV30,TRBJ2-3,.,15,TGTGCCTGGACCCCGGGACTAGCGGTACGAGGGGCGCAGTATTTT,CAWTPGLAVRGAQYF
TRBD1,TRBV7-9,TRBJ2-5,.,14,TGTGCCAGCAGGAGCACAGGGGGAGGAGAGACCCAGTACTTC,CASRSTGGGETQYF
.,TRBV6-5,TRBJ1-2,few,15,TGTGCCAGCAGTTCCGCCGGGACACCCGCTGTAGGCTACACCTTC,CASSSAGTPAVGYTF
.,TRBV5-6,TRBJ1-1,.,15,TGTGCCAGCAGACCTTTTGACAGGCAGAACACTGAAGCTTTCTTT,CASRPFDRQNTEAFF
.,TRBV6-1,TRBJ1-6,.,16,TGTGCCAGCAGTGGCCGCCGTCCCCAGAATGGTTCACCCCTCCACTTT,CASSGRRPQNGSPLHF
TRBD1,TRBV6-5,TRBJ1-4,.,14,TGTGCCAGCAGTTACTCGACAGGGGTAGAAAAACTGTTTTTT,CASSYSTGVEKLFF
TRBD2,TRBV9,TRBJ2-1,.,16,TGTGCCAGCAGCGTACAGGGACTAGCGGGGGTCAATGAGCAGTTCTTC,CASSVQGLAGVNEQFF
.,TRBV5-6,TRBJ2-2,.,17,TGTGCCAGCAGCTTGGATCTCGGGGGGCTCATAACCGGGGAGCTGTTTTTT,CASSLDLGGLITGELFF
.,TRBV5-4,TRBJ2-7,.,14,TGTGCCAGCAGCTCGGGACGGACTCACGACGAGCAGTACTTC,CASSSGRTHDEQYF
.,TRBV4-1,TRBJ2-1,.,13,TGCGCCAGCTCCCAAGCACTATTCAATGAGCAGTTCTTC,CASSQALFNEQFF
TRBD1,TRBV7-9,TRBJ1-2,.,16,TGTGCCAGCAGCGAATCCGGGACAGCCCTTATGCATGGCTACACCTTC,CASSESGTALMHGYTF
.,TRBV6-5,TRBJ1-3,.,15,TGTGCCAGCAGTCTCGGACGGTCCTCTGGAAACACCATATATTTT,CASSLGRSSGNTIYF
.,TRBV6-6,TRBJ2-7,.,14,TGTGCCAGCAGTTCCATACAGGGCTCCTACGAGCAGTACTTC,CASSSIQGSYEQYF
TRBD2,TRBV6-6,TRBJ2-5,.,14,TGTGCCAGCTTCCGAGCGGGGTACCAAGAGACCCAGTACTTC,CASFRAGYQETQYF
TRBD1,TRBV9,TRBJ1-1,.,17,TGTGCCAGCAGCGTAGTTCCCGAGAACCAGGGGGTCACTGAAGCTTTCTTT,CASSVVPENQGVTEAFF
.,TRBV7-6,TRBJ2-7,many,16,TGTGCCAGCAGCTTAGGGGTCAGTCAGATGACCTACGAGCAGTACTTC,CASSLGVSQMTYEQYF
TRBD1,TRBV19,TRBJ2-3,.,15,TGTGCCAGTAGTCTCTGGACAGGGGGCACAGATACGCAGTATTTT,CASSLWTGGTDTQYF
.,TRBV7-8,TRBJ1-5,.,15,TGTGCCAGCAGCTTGGAAGCCAGGGGCAGACAGCCCCAGCATTTT,CASSLEARGRQPQHF
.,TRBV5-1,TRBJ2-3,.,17,TGCGCCAGCAGCCCGGGACAAGGCCGAACAAGCACAGATACGCAGTATTTT,CASSPGQGRTSTDTQYF
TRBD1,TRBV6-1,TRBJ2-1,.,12,TGTGCCAGCCGACAGGGTTGGCATGAGCAGTTCTTC,CASRQGWHEQFF
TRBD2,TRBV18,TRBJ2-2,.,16,TGTGCCAGCTCACCGTCCGGGACTAGCGGACGCGGGGAGCTGTTTTTT,CASSPSGTSGRGELFF
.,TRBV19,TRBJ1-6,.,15,TGTGCCAGTAGTATGGGTACCCTCTTTAATTCACCCCTCCACTTT,CASSMGTLFNSPLHF
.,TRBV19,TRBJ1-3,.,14,TGTGCCAGTAGCCGGGACACAGCAGGAAACACCATATATTTT,CASSRDTAGNTIYF
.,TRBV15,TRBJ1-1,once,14,TGTGCCACCAGCGGACGGTTCAGCCACACTGAAGCTTTCTTT,CATSGRFSHTEAFF
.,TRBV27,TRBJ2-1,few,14,TGTGCCAGCAGTTTAGGGCAGGATTACAATGAGCAGTTCTTC,CASSLGQDYNEQFF
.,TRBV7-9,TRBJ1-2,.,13,TGTGCCAGCAGCTCCCGACAGGAAGGTGGCTACACCTTC,CASSSRQEGGYTF
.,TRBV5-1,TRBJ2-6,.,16,TGCGCCAGCAGCTGGGTACAGGGCTCTGGGGCCAACGTCCTGACTTTC,CASSWVQGSGANVLTF
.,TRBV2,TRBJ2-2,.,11,TGTGCCAGCACCACCACCGGGGAGCTGTTTTTT,CASTTTGELFF
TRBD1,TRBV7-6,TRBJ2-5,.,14,TGTGCCAGCAGCGGGGGACAGGGGGGCCTCGACCAGTACTTC,CASSGGQGGLDQYF
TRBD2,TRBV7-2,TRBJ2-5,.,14,TGTGCCAGCAGCTCCCAGACTAGCAAAGAGACCCAGTACTTC,CASSSQTSKETQYF
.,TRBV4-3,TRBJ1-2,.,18,TGCGCCAGCAGCCAAGTGGGTGGAAGGTTGGCGGAAAACTATGGCTACACCTTC,CASSQVGGRLAENYGYTF
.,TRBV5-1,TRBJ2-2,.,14,TGCGCCAGCAGCTTGGAGGTTCCCACCGGGGAGCTGTTTTTT,CASSLEVPTGELFF
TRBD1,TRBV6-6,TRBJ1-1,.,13,TGTGCCAGCGGTGGACAGGGCAATTCGGTAGCTTTCTTT,CASGGQGNSVAFF
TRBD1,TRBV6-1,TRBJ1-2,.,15,TGTGCCAGCAGTGATGACGGACAGGGTAGATATGGCTACACCTTC,CASSDDGQGRYGYTF
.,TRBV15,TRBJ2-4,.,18,TGTGCCACCAGCAGAGATTGGGGGGCAATCGGGGCCAAAAACATTCAGTACTTC,CATSRDWGAIGAKNIQYF
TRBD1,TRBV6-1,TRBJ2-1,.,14,TGTGCCAGCAGTGAAGAGGTCAGGGGGAATGAGCAGTTCTTC,CASSEEVRGNEQFF
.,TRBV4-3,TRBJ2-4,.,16,TGCGCCAGCAGCCAAGATCAGGTCATAGCCAAAAACATTCAGTACTTC,CASSQDQVIAKNIQYF
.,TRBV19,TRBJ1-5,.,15,TGTGCCAGTAGTATATTCGGGCAGGGGAATCAGCCCCAGCATTTT,CASSIFGQGNQPQHF
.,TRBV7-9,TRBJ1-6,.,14,TGTGCCAGCAGTGCCTACAGGGATCGGTCACCCCTCCACTTT,CASSAYRDRSPLHF
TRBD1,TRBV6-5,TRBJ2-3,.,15,TGTGCCAGCAGTTACGTTGGGACAGGGGCAGATACGCAGTATTTT,CASSYVGTGADTQYF
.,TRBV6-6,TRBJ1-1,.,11,TGTGCCAGCAGTTACATGGCTGAAGCTTTCTTT,CASSYMAEAFF
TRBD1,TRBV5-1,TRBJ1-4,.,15,TGCGCCAGCAGCTCATCGCAGGGGGCGGTTGAAAAACTGTTTTTT,CASSSSQGAVEKLFF
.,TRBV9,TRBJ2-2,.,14,TGTGCCAGCAAAGTGAACCCCAACACCGGGGAGCTGTTTTTT,CASKVNPNTGELFF
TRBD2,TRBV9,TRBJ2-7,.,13,TGTGCCAGCAGTCCACAGGCGGGGGACGAGCAGTACTTC,CASSPQAGDEQYF
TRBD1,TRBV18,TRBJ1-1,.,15,TGTGCCAGCTCACCCTCCCGGACAGGGAACACTGAAGCTTTCTTT,CASSPSRTGNTEAFF
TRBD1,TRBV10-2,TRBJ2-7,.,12,TGCGCCAGCCGAGGCTCGACAGGGGGCTTGTACTTC,CASRGSTGGLYF
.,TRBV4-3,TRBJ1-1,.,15,TGCGCCAGCAGCCAAGAATTTGGAGGGGCCACTGAAGCTTTCTTT,CASSQEFGGATEAFF
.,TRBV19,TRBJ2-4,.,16,TGTGCCAGTAGTACCGGAGGGGACATAGCCAAAAACATTCAGTACTTC,CASSTGGDIAKNIQYF
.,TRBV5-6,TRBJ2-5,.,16,TGTGCCAGCAGCTGGAGGGGGACCCTGTACCAAGAGACCCAGTACTTC,CASSWRGTLYQETQYF
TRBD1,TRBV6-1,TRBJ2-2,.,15,TGTGCCAGCTCTGGACAGGGTATAGGCGCCGGGGAGCTGTTTTTT,CASSGQGIGAGELFF
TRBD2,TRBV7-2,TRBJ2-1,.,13,TGTGCCAGCAGTCCCGGGGGGTCTAGAGAGCAGTTCTTC,CASSPGGSREQFF
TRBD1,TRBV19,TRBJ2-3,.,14,TGTGCCAGTAGTACCGGACAGGGAACAGATACGCAGTATTTT,CASSTGQGTDTQYF